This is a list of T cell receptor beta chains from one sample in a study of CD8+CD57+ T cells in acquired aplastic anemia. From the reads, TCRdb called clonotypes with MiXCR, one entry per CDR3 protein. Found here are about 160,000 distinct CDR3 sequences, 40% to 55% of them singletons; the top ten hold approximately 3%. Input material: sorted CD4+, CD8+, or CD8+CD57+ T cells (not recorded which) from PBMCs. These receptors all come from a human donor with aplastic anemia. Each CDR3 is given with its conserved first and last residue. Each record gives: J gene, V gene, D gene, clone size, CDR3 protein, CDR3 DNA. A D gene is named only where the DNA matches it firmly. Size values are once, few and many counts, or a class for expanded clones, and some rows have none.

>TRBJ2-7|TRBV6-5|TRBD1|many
CASSYFPGTGDVEQYF
TGTGCCAGCAGTTACTTCCCCGGGACAGGGGACGTCGAGCAGTACTTC
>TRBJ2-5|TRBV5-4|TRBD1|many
CASSAGQGALGETQYF
TGTGCCAGCAGCGCGGGACAGGGGGCGCTCGGAGAGACCCAGTACTTC
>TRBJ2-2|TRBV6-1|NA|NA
CASRFAGYTGELFF
TGTGCCAGCAGATTTGCGGGATATACCGGGGAGCTGTTTTTT
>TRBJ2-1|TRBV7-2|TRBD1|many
CASSLSLTGINNEQFF
TGTGCCAGCAGCTTATCATTGACAGGGATAAACAATGAGCAGTTCTTC
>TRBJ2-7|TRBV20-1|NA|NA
CSSTGLTSYERYF
TGCAGTAGTACAGGTTTAACCTCCTACGAGCGGTACTTC
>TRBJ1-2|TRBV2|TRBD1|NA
CASRDRASYGYTF
TGTGCCAGCAGGGACAGGGCCTCCTATGGCTACACCTTC
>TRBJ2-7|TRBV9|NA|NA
CASRPLGQGVGYEQYF
TGTGCCAGTCGCCCCCTAGGGCAGGGAGTCGGGTACGAGCAGTACTTC
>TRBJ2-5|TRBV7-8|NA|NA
CASPGTETQYF
TGTGCCAGCCCCGGGACAGAGACCCAGTACTTC
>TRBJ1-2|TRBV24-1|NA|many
CATSDLEGYGYTF
TGTGCCACCAGTGATTTGGAGGGCTATGGCTACACCTTC
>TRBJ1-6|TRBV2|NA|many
CASSPSGHSYNSPLHF
TGTGCCAGCAGCCCCTCGGGGCACTCCTATAATTCACCCCTCCACTTT
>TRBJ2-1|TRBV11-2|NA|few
CASSLELGNEQFF
TGTGCCAGCAGCTTAGAACTGGGCAATGAGCAGTTCTTC
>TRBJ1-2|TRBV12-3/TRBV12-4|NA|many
CASTSWGGYTF
TGTGCCAGCACCTCTTGGGGCGGCTACACCTTC
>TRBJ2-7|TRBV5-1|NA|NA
CASSLLPTYEQYF
TGCGCCAGCAGCCTTCTGCCTACCTACGAGCAGTACTTC
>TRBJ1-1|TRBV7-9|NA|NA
CASQEGGTEAFF
TGTGCCAGCCAGGAGGGGGGTACTGAAGCTTTCTTT
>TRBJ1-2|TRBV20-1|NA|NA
CSARGIAGGYTF
TGCAGTGCAAGGGGAATAGCCGGTGGCTACACCTTC
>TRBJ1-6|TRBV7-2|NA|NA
CASSLVNSPLHF
TGTGCCAGCAGCTTAGTCAATTCACCCCTCCACTTT
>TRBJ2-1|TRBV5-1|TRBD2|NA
CASGLYRLAGGSNEQFF
TGCGCCAGCGGCTTGTATAGGCTGGCGGGAGGAAGCAATGAGCAGTTCTTC